This T cell receptor (beta chain) was retrieved from a study of shared clonotypes between healthy human individuals. Sequenced by immunoSEQ multiplex PCR; TCRdb stores in-frame clones only, minus some. The sample includes about 2.4 million clones, roughly 93% seen only once; the top ten take more than 0.35%. Sequenced: naive CD4+ T cells from PBMCs. Subset of the sample: CD45RA+ positively selected. This clonotype was obtained from a man aged 18 to 30 in good health. Some clones in this sample may be carry-over from other donors' samples.

In nucleotides, the CDR3 is TGTGCCAGCAGCTTGAGGCACAGGGCTGGCAATCAGCCCCAGCATTTT. It translates to CASSLRHRAGNQPQHF. The chain is built from TRBV5-6 and TRBJ1-5, with D perhaps matching TRBD1 (6 bases). Germline CDR1 and CDR2: SGHDT and YYEEEE. The CDR3 covers 16 residues. V was clipped by 1 base and J by 2 bases, with 13 bases between them.